These 30 T cell receptor beta chains originate from one sample sequenced in a study of blood T cell repertoires in COVID-19. Using immunoSEQ multiplex PCR, the repertoire was profiled, and TCRdb retains in-frame clones only, with some absent. Here the sample spans 54,000 or so clones, about four fifths being singletons. Material: peripheral blood. The receptors stem from a woman of 80 years or more with acute or convalescent COVID-19.

This clone was seen just once. The chain employs TRBV13 and TRBJ2-5; TRBD1 is a possible D gene (5 bases). V lost 5 bases and J lost 7, with 11 bases in between. Per germline, CDR1 PRHDT and CDR2 FYEKMQ (reference sequence). The CDR3 consists of 12 residues. For the CDR3, the DNA is TGTGCCAGCAGCAAAGGGGTTCTGACCCAGTACTTC. Translation: CASSKGVLTQYF.

In DNA, the CDR3 is TGCGCCAGCAGCCCTAGACAGGAATCCTACGAGCAGTACTTC. Its protein product is CASSPRQESYEQYF. The chain links TRBV4-1 to TRBJ2-7, with D tentatively TRBD1 (6 bases). The V gene lost 4 bases and the J gene lost 1 base, with 11 bases spanning the gap. The length of the CDR3 is 14 residues. CDR1 and CDR2 from the germline V gene are MGHRA and YSYEKL.

This chain uses TRBV7-4 with TRBJ1-5; 8 bases are shared with TRBD1. CDR1 is SGHVT and CDR2 is SQSDAQ in the germline V gene. Germline trimming cut 10 bases from V and 2 bases from J; bases unmatched to any gene: 13. The CDR3 covers 16 residues. DNA of the CDR3: TGTGCCACCCACCCCCCCAGGGGGCTTTGCAATCAGCCCCAGCATTTT. It codes for CATHPPRGLCNQPQHF. The full variable domain, in which reference TRBV7-4 and TRBJ1-5 provide the parts outside the CDR3, is GAGVSQSPRYKVAKRGRDVALRCDSISGHVTLYWYRQTLGQGSEVLTYSQSDAQRDKSGRPSGRFSAERPERSVSTLKIQRTEQGDSAVYLCATHPPRGLCNQPQHFGDGTRLSIL.

The chain joins TRBV10-3 to TRBJ1-6, with 7 bases that match TRBD1. Per germline, CDR1 ENHRY and CDR2 SYGVKD. This CDR3 is 14 amino acids long. V was clipped by 6 bases and J by 6 bases; unmatched bases: 5. In DNA, the CDR3 is TGTGCCATCAGCCAGGGACAGCGTAATTCACCCCTCCACTTT. It is translated as CAISQGQRNSPLHF.

The V gene is TRBV4-1, the J gene TRBJ2-1; 11 bases match TRBD1. The CDR3 has 16 amino acids. Germline V gene sequence: CDR1 MGHRA, CDR2 YSYEKL. V gave up 0 bases and J gave up 4 bases; unmatched junction bases: 2. CDR3 in amino acids: CASSQEGTGGYNEQFF. The CDR3 DNA reads as TGCGCCAGCAGCCAAGAGGGGACAGGGGGATACAATGAGCAGTTCTTC.

The rearrangement uses TRBV5-1 and TRBJ2-7; the D gene is possibly TRBD2 (5 bases). Trimming took 0 bases from V and 4 from J, leaving 8 bases between them. Germline CDR1 reads SGHRS; CDR2 reads YFSETQ. The CDR3 has 13 amino acids. In nucleotides, the CDR3 is TGCGCCAGCAGCTTGGGCGGCGGGTACGAGCAGTACTTC. It encodes CASSLGGGYEQYF.

This chain joins TRBV5-1 and TRBJ2-7; D possibly corresponds to TRBD1 (5 bases). V gave up 0 bases and J gave up 4 bases, with 5 bases separating them. CDR1 and CDR2 (germline): SGHRS, YFSETQ. This CDR3 is built from 12 residues. CDR3 sequence (DNA): TGCGCCAGCAGCTTGGAGGGGTACGAGCAGTACTTC. This codes for CASSLEGYEQYF.

This clone appeared a few times. The CDR3 loop reads CATSDPGAGRNEQFF. DNA of the CDR3: TGTGCCACCAGTGATCCAGGGGCAGGTCGGAATGAGCAGTTCTTC. This chain connects TRBV24-1 to TRBJ2-1; a weak D match, TRBD1 (6 bases). The V end lost 3 bases, the J end lost 7 bases, and 15 bases lay between the germline ends. Germline assignment: CDR1 KGHDR and CDR2 SFDVKD. CDR3 size: 15 residues.

The J gene is TRBJ1-5, the V gene TRBV11-2; unclear D gene. This CDR3 region has 13 residues. CDR1 is SGHAT, CDR2 FQNNGV, per germline. The V and J ends lost 2 bases and 2 bases respectively, with 4 bases between them. The CDR3 nucleotides are TGTGCCAGCAGCTTATTCGGCAATCAGCCCCAGCATTTT. It encodes CASSLFGNQPQHF.

This chain links TRBV6-5 with TRBJ1-3; D gene ambiguous. The germline V gene has CDR1 MNHEY and CDR2 SVGAGI. This CDR3 has 15 amino acids. The V end lost 5 bases, the J end lost 2 bases, and 13 bases lay between the germline ends. CDR3 DNA sequence: TGTGCCAGCAGTCCACTTGCCTTAGCTGGAAACACCATATATTTT. Protein product: CASSPLALAGNTIYF.

J is TRBJ2-1 and V is TRBV27; 11 nucleotides align to TRBD2. There are 16 residues in the CDR3. The V segment lost 4 bases and the J segment 5 bases; nucleotides outside the gene matches: 7. Per the germline V gene, CDR1 is MNHEY and CDR2 is SMNVEV (reference sequence). The CDR3 loop is CASSSASGRPNNEQFF. The CDR3 DNA is TGTGCCAGCAGTTCCGCTAGCGGGAGGCCAAACAATGAGCAGTTCTTC.

This chain uses TRBV30 with TRBJ1-5, with D uncertain. V lost 4 bases and J lost 0, with 13 bases in between. The CDR3 loop spans 15 amino acids. Germline CDR1 is GTSNPN and CDR2 is SVGIG (reference sequence). CDR3 DNA: TGTGCCTGGACTGGGCAGTCTCATAGCAATCAGCCCCAGCATTTT. This gives the protein CAWTGQSHSNQPQHF.

This sequence joins TRBV6-5 and TRBJ1-3, with 9 bases matching TRBD1. The V gene end was trimmed by 8 bases and the J gene end by 3 bases; junction bases not matched to a gene: 5. CDR3 size: 14 residues. Germline V CDR1 and CDR2: MNHEY, SVGAGI. The CDR3 loop is CASGTGIYGNTIYF. As DNA, the CDR3 is TGTGCCAGCGGGACAGGGATCTATGGAAACACCATATATTTT.

The V and J genes are TRBV28 and TRBJ2-3, with no clear D. The CDR3 totals 13 residues. V lost 5 bases and J lost 2, with 8 bases in between. Germline CDR1 is MDHEN and CDR2 is SYDVKM. Here the CDR3 reads CASSRALTDTQYF. The DNA of the CDR3 is TGTGCCAGCAGTCGAGCCCTCACAGATACGCAGTATTTT. The full variable domain, in which reference TRBV28 and TRBJ2-3 provide the parts outside the CDR3, is DVKVTQSSRYLVKRTGEKVFLECVQDMDHENMFWYRQDPGLGLRLIYFSYDVKMKEKGDIPEGYSVSREKKERFSLILESASTNQTSMYLCASSRALTDTQYFGPGTRLTVL.

The count of this clone is one. The chain carries TRBV2 and TRBJ1-2; perhaps TRBD1 as D (6 bases). CDR1 and CDR2 (germline): SNHLY, FYNNEI. The CDR3 loop spans 15 amino acids. V was clipped by 4 bases and J by 7 bases, with 19 bases between them. Here the CDR3 DNA reads TGTGCCAGCAGTGTGCAGGGGTTTGTCCTAGGTGGCTACACCTTC. This codes for CASSVQGFVLGGYTF.

This rearrangement joins TRBV4-3 to TRBJ2-7; TRBD1 is a possible D gene (5 bases). The germline V gene has CDR1 LGHNA and CDR2 YSLEER. The CDR3 has 17 amino acids. Trimming removed 1 base at V and 1 base at J, with 17 bases between. The CDR3 nucleotides are TGCGCCAGCAGCCAAGTAGTTCGCCAGGGCCCATCCTACGAGCAGTACTTC. Translated, it gives CASSQVVRQGPSYEQYF.

This chain joins TRBV6-5 and TRBJ1-1; TRBD1 agrees at 7 bases. Germline V gives CDR1 MNHEY, CDR2 SVGAGI. The CDR3 sequence is 14 residues long. J lost 4 bases, V lost 4 bases, and 6 bases had no gene match. In nucleotides, the CDR3 is TGTGCCAGCAGTTCCCAGGGGGTTATCACTGAAGCTTTCTTT. This codes for CASSSQGVITEAFF.

The chain carries TRBV27 and TRBJ2-7; 12 bases align to TRBD2. V shed 4 bases and J 0 bases; nucleotides not matched to a gene: 4. The germline V gene encodes CDR1 MNHEY and CDR2 SMNVEV (reference sequence). There are 16 residues in the CDR3. The CDR3 coding sequence is TGTGCCAGCAGTTCTCAACTAGCGGGGGGCTCCTACGAGCAGTACTTC. Its translation is CASSSQLAGGSYEQYF.

The rearrangement links TRBV7-8 to TRBJ2-1, with TRBD1 as a possible D gene (6 bases). There are 16 residues in the CDR3. Between the trimmed V and J ends, which lost 0 bases and 3 bases, there was a span of 12 bases. Germline V gene data show CDR1 as SGHVS and CDR2 as FQNEAQ. The CDR3 nucleotides read TGTGCCAGCAGCTTAGCAGACAGGATACACTACAATGAGCAGTTCTTC. This codes for CASSLADRIHYNEQFF.

The V gene is TRBV10-1, the J gene TRBJ1-2; maybe TRBD1 (6 bases). This CDR3 is 15 amino acids long. Germline V gives CDR1 WNHNN, CDR2 SYGVQD (reference sequence). Trimming took off 10 bases at V and 5 bases at J, with 23 bases between the two ends. In DNA, the CDR3 is TGCGCCACGAGGGGTGCGGGGGCCGCGGGGTATGGCTACACCTTC. As protein: CATRGAGAAGYGYTF.

The CDR3 loop is CASSVEGVSGYTF. The CDR3 DNA reads TGTGCCAGCAGCGTAGAGGGGGTAAGCGGCTACACCTTC. The rearrangement links TRBV9 to TRBJ1-2; perhaps TRBD1 as D (6 bases). The germline V gene has CDR1 SGDLS and CDR2 YYNGEE. The ends were cut back, 0 bases at V and 8 bases at J, with 11 bases in the middle. CDR3 size: 13 residues.

V and J are TRBV5-5 and TRBJ2-7; 7 nucleotides match TRBD1. Germline V gene lookup returns CDR1 SGHKS and CDR2 YYEKEE (reference sequence). J was trimmed by 7 bases and V by 3 bases; bases with no gene match: 16. The CDR3 sequence is 16 residues long. The CDR3 coding sequence is TGTGCCAGCAGCTCCCGGGACAGAGAGGGGCATAGGGAGCAGTACTTC. It is translated as CASSSRDREGHREQYF.

The J gene is TRBJ2-4, the V gene TRBV19; possibly TRBD1 for D (6 bases). Germline CDR1 is LNHDA and CDR2 is SQIVND (reference sequence). This CDR3 comprises 16 residues. Trimming shortened V by 6 bases and J by 0 bases, and 15 bases separated the two germline ends. CDR3: CASSLGTFLAKNIQYF. CDR3 sequence (DNA): TGTGCCAGTAGCCTCGGGACATTTCTAGCCAAAAACATTCAGTACTTC.

V gene TRBV6-1 combines with J gene TRBJ1-4; 10 bases fit TRBD1. V gave up 4 bases and J gave up 8 bases; unmatched junction bases: 13. Germline V gene lookup returns CDR1 MNHNS and CDR2 SASEGT. This CDR3 has 17 amino acids. CDR3 residues: CASSGGDRGRLHEKLFF. The CDR3 DNA follows: TGTGCCAGCAGTGGCGGGGACAGGGGACGTTTGCACGAAAAACTGTTTTTT.

The V and J genes are TRBV6-2 or TRBV6-3 and TRBJ2-2; 16 positions match TRBD2. Germline CDR1 reads MNHEY; CDR2 reads SVGEGT. The CDR3 runs 20 residues. After removal of 4 bases from V and 0 bases from J, the junction contained 8 bases not matched to a gene. CDR3 coding DNA: TGTGCCAGCAGTTCTTACTTCGGGACTAGCGGGGGGGCGAACACCGGGGAGCTGTTTTTT. Translated, it gives CASSSYFGTSGGANTGELFF.

The genes are TRBV10-3 and TRBJ2-6; 10 nucleotides align to TRBD1. The CDR3 has 17 residues. Per the germline V gene, CDR1 is ENHRY and CDR2 is SYGVKD. Unmatched junction bases numbered 6, after V lost 5 bases and J lost 2 bases. The chain's CDR3 is CAISPGQGMPGANVLTF. CDR3 coding DNA: TGTGCCATCAGTCCGGGACAGGGGATGCCTGGGGCCAACGTCCTGACTTTC.

This clone appeared once. V gene TRBV19 combines with J gene TRBJ2-2; TRBD1 agrees at 8 bases. There are 16 residues in the CDR3. Germline loops: CDR1 LNHDA, CDR2 SQIVND (reference sequence). The J segment lost 2 bases and the V segment lost 8 bases, leaving 10 bases of the junction unmatched. CDR3 in DNA: TGTGCCAGTTCAGCCCCGACAGGGGTTAACACCGGGGAGCTGTTTTTT. Protein product: CASSAPTGVNTGELFF.

About this clone itself: This same CDR3 is encoded by further DNA sequences in the sample. This chain links TRBV6-5 with TRBJ1-1; D remains unclear. With 2 bases removed from V and 5 bases from J, the gap between germline ends came to 6 bases. This CDR3 has 12 amino acids. Germline V gene sequence: CDR1 MNHEY, CDR2 SVGAGI. The CDR3 DNA is TGTGCCAGCAGTTACGCCGGGACTGAAGCTTTCTTT. It yields the protein CASSYAGTEAFF.

The CDR3 coding sequence is TGTGCCAGCAGCTTCCCGGGACAGGGTTCCCATGGCTACACCTTC. It translates to CASSFPGQGSHGYTF. The chain is built from TRBV7-9 and TRBJ1-2; the match to TRBD1 covers 9 bases. This CDR3 comprises 15 residues. Germline loops: CDR1 SEHNR, CDR2 FQNEAQ (reference sequence). Trimming took 3 bases from V and 6 from J; bases not matched to a gene: 8.

The chain carries TRBV6-2 or TRBV6-3 and TRBJ2-5; 11 nucleotides agree with TRBD2. The CDR3 contains 16 residues. Trimming cost V 4 bases and J 4 bases; bases outside gene matches: 8. Germline CDR1 MNHEY, CDR2 SVGEGT. CDR3 sequence (DNA): TGTGCCAGCAGTTTCCCCCTAGCGGGGGGCAGAGAGACCCAGTACTTC. This gives the protein CASSFPLAGGRETQYF.